This entry is about one TCR beta chain. The antigen is unknown. Germline CDR1 is SGDLS and CDR2 is YYNGEE. The CDR3 length is 17 residues. V dropped 0 bases and J dropped 1 base, with 16 bases sitting between them. The sample is drawn from a study of cytomegalovirus exposure and HLA in healthy donors. In the PCR, 60 Vbeta and 13 Jbeta primers were used. Using immunoSEQ multiplex PCR, the repertoire was profiled, and TCRdb retains in-frame clones only, with some absent. This sample has fewer than 200,000 clones, with around 80% found just once. Study-wide points: Most TCR sequences were seen very rarely across donors, but some public TCRs occurred in many. Other equally common chains were less clonally expanded than HLA-associated TCR beta chains, a later analysis showed.

This clonotype was obtained from a woman between 50 and 59 years old in good health and CMV-seropositive. The rearrangement joins TRBV9 to TRBJ1-1, with a tentative D call TRBD1 (5 bases). Sequenced material: PBMCs. CDR3 in DNA: TGTGCCAGCAGCGTAGACAGGTCCAAACGGGCGAACACTGAAGCTTTCTTT. Residues: CASSVDRSKRANTEAFF.